This is a list of T cell receptor beta chains from one sample in a study of T cell responses to AZD1222 COVID-19 vaccine. The protocol was immunoSEQ multiplex PCR, while the TCRdb copy is restricted to in-frame clones and leaves out a portion. The data contain around 130,000 clones, about 88% of them singletons. The sequencing here drew on peripheral blood, taken 28 days after the second AZD1222 dose. These receptors were taken from an adult who received the AZD1222 COVID-19 vaccine. Both conserved end residues are part of each CDR3. D genes are given only for firm matches. Clone size is given for some rows only: seen once, a few or many times, or a class if the clone is expanded.

d_call j_call clone_size v_call cdr3_nt cdr3_aa
TRBD1 TRBJ1-5 - TRBV6-5 TGTGCCAGCTGGGGACAGGAGATCAATCAGCCCCAGCATTTT CASWGQEINQPQHF
TRBD2 TRBJ2-5 - TRBV4-1 TGCGCCAGCAGCGTACTAGCGGGGGTTGAAGAGACCCAGTACTTC CASSVLAGVEETQYF
TRBD1 TRBJ2-2 - TRBV7-9 TGTGCCAGCAGCTCCTGGACAGGGGAGCACACCGGGGAGCTGTTTTTT CASSSWTGEHTGELFF
- TRBJ2-1 - TRBV30 TGTGCCTGGAGGAGAGCGGGCTACAATGAGCAGTTCTTC CAWRRAGYNEQFF
TRBD1 TRBJ1-4 - TRBV5-4 TGTGCCAGCAGCTCCGGGACAGGGGATGAAAAACTGTTTTTT CASSSGTGDEKLFF
- TRBJ1-5 few TRBV2 TGTGCCAGCAGTGAGCAGGGCAGTTACCAGCCCCAGCATTTT CASSEQGSYQPQHF
TRBD1 TRBJ1-2 once TRBV7-2 TGTGCCAGCAGCCCTAACAGGGGGCTCGTCTATGGCTACACCTTC CASSPNRGLVYGYTF
- TRBJ2-7 once TRBV25-1 TGTGCCAGCAGTGACTTCGGGGGACGGGCCTACGAGCAGTACTTC CASSDFGGRAYEQYF
- TRBJ1-2 - TRBV30 TGTGCCTGGAGTGCCTCGGGGCCCTATGGCTACACCTTC CAWSASGPYGYTF
- TRBJ2-1 - TRBV10-3 TGTGCCATCGGGGGTAGTCTAAATGAGCAGTTCTTC CAIGGSLNEQFF
TRBD2 TRBJ2-1 - TRBV5-1 TGCGCCAGCAGCTCTCTAGCGGGGGGCCTCAATCATGAGCAGTTCTTC CASSSLAGGLNHEQFF
TRBD1 TRBJ2-2 - TRBV7-2 TGTGCCAGCAGCCCCCAGGGGACAGGGTTAGGCGGGGAGCTGTTTTTT CASSPQGTGLGGELFF
TRBD1 TRBJ1-2 - TRBV28 TGTGCCAGCAGACAGGACAGGGCTATGGGCTACACCTTC CASRQDRAMGYTF
- TRBJ2-1 - TRBV4-3 TGCGCCAGCAGCCCCTCACTAACGTCGAGGAATGAGCAGTTCTTC CASSPSLTSRNEQFF
- TRBJ2-3 - TRBV19 TGTGCCAGTAGTCCGACCCACACAGATACGCAGTATTTT CASSPTHTDTQYF
- TRBJ1-3 - TRBV28 TGTGCCAGCAGTTTACCGGGGGGAAACACCATATATTTT CASSLPGGNTIYF
- TRBJ1-1 - TRBV6-2/TRBV6-3 TGTGCCAGCAGTTACTCGACATGGGGGGCTGAAGCTTTCTTT CASSYSTWGAEAFF
- TRBJ1-5 few TRBV3-1/TRBV3-2 TGTGCCAGCAGCCAAGGAAAGGTAAATCAGCCCCAGCATTTT CASSQGKVNQPQHF
- TRBJ2-2 - TRBV28 TGTGCCAGCAGTTTGCAGGGGGGAAAGCGCGGGGAGCTGTTTTTT CASSLQGGKRGELFF
- TRBJ1-2 - TRBV5-5 TGTGCCAGCAGCTTGGCCGTAGGGGACTATGGCTACACCTTC CASSLAVGDYGYTF
TRBD1 TRBJ2-7 - TRBV2 TGTGCCAGCCACACCGGGACAGGGAATGAAAAGTACTTC CASHTGTGNEKYF
TRBD1 TRBJ2-3 - TRBV28 TGTGCCAGCAGATGGACAGGGGGCGCAGATACGCAGTATTTT CASRWTGGADTQYF
- TRBJ1-2 - TRBV6-1 TGTGCCAGCAGTGAATTGAGGCCTAGGGGTGGCTACACCTTC CASSELRPRGGYTF
TRBD1 TRBJ2-7 few TRBV2 TGTGCCAGCAGTAAACAGGGGGTCTACGAGCAGTACTTC CASSKQGVYEQYF
TRBD1 TRBJ2-1 - TRBV7-3 TGTGCCAGCAGCTTAACGACAGGGTTCGATGAGCAGTTCTTC CASSLTTGFDEQFF
TRBD1 TRBJ1-1 - TRBV2 TGTGCCAGCAGTGTACAGGGGGTCTCTGAAGCTTTCTTT CASSVQGVSEAFF
- TRBJ2-2 - TRBV28 TGTGCCAGCAGTTCACCCGGACAGTTCGCGAACACCGGGGAGCTGTTTTTT CASSSPGQFANTGELFF
- TRBJ2-3 - TRBV4-2 TGTGCCAGCAGCCCAAAAGTGGGTGACACAGATACGCAGTATTTT CASSPKVGDTDTQYF
TRBD1 TRBJ2-7 - TRBV7-2 TGTGCCAGCAGCTTAGCGGGACAGGGGGCCTCCTACGAGCAGTACTTC CASSLAGQGASYEQYF
TRBD1 TRBJ2-7 - TRBV19 TGTGCCAGTAGTTACGGACAGGGATTGGACGAGCAGTACTTC CASSYGQGLDEQYF
- TRBJ1-2 - TRBV29-1 TGCAGCTCCCTCGACCCGGGTGGCTACACCTTC CSSLDPGGYTF
TRBD1 TRBJ2-1 - TRBV4-3 TGCGCCAGCAGCCAAGATCTCAGGACAGGGGTCAATGAGCAGTTCTTC CASSQDLRTGVNEQFF
- TRBJ1-6 - TRBV7-2 TGTGCCAGCAGCTTAGGGGTTCAATCACCCCTCCACTTT CASSLGVQSPLHF
- TRBJ1-5 - TRBV6-5 TGTGCCAGCAGTTCGGACGGGGGAGGCAATCAGCCCCAGCATTTT CASSSDGGGNQPQHF
TRBD2 TRBJ2-3 - TRBV4-2 TGTGCCAGCAGCCAAGGACTAGCGGGGGTCCCCACAGATACGCAGTATTTT CASSQGLAGVPTDTQYF
- TRBJ2-2 - TRBV13 TGTGCCAGCAGCCCAACGAGGGTCACCGGGGAGCTGTTTTTT CASSPTRVTGELFF
- TRBJ2-1 - TRBV11-1 TGTGCCAGCAGCTTATGGTGGGGGAGCTCCTACAATGAGCAGTTCTTC CASSLWWGSSYNEQFF
TRBD1 TRBJ2-1 - TRBV9 TGTGCCAGCAGCGTAGTACGGACAGGGGTTATGGGTAGGTCGCCGTTCTTC CASSVVRTGVMGRSPFF
- TRBJ1-1 - TRBV2 TGTGCCAGCACCCTCCTCCGGGTTGGGGACACTGAAGCTTTCTTT CASTLLRVGDTEAFF
- TRBJ1-6 - TRBV15 TGTGCCACCAGCAACCGGGGGGAGGGCAATTCACCCCTCCACTTT CATSNRGEGNSPLHF
- TRBJ2-2 - TRBV5-5 TGTGCCAGCAGCCAAAACAGGGTCACCGGGGAGCTGTTTTTT CASSQNRVTGELFF
TRBD2 TRBJ2-3 - TRBV3-1/TRBV3-2 TGTGCCAGCAGCCGGTCGGGGCGGGGGGGCCCGGATACGCAGTATTTT CASSRSGRGGPDTQYF
- TRBJ1-4 - TRBV5-4 TGTGCCAGCAGCTTGGATCAGGGTAATGAAAAACTGTTTTTT CASSLDQGNEKLFF